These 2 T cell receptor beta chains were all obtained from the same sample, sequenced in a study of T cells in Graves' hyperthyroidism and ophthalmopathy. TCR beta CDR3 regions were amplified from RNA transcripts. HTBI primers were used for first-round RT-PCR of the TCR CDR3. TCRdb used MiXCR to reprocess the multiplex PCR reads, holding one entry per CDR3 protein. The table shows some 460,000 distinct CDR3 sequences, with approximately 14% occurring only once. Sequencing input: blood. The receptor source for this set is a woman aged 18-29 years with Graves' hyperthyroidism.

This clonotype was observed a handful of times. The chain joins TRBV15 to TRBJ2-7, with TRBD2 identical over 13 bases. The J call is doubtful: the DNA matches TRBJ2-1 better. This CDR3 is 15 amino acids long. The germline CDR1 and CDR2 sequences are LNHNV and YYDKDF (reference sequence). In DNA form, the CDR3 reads TGTGCCACCAGCAGAACCGGGACTAGCGGGGACGAGCAGTTCTTC. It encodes CATSRTGTSGDEQFF.

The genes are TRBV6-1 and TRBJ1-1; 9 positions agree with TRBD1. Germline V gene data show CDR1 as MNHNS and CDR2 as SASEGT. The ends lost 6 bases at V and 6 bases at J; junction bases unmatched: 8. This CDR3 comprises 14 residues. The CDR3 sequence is CASSIQGAGAEAFF. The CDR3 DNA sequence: TGTGCCAGCAGCATACAGGGGGCGGGGGCTGAAGCTTTCTTT.